This is a list of T cell receptor beta chains from one sample in a study of CD8 T cells in Susac syndrome. In TCRdb, the immunoSEQ multiplex PCR reads were re-called with MiXCR into one record per CDR3 protein. This sample has about 300,000 distinct CDR3 sequences, with roughly nine tenths found just once. Sequenced material: CD4+ T cells from PBMCs. The receptor source for this set is a human donor with multiple sclerosis. Each CDR3 is given with its conserved first and last residue. A D gene is named only where the DNA matches it firmly. Clone size is shown for a subset of rows, as once, few, many or a class of expanded clone.

CDR3 DNA,CDR3 protein,clone size,J gene,V gene,D gene
TGTGCCACCAGCAGTAGACGGCCTCAGAGAATGGAGACCCAGTACTTC,CATSSRRPQRMETQYF,-,TRBJ2-5,TRBV15,-
TGTGCCAGCAGCTCCCGGACTAGCGAGCAGTACTTC,CASSSRTSEQYF,-,TRBJ2-7,TRBV7-2,TRBD2
TGTGCCAGCAGCTTACAGACTGGGCCCCCAGAGACCCAGTACTTC,CASSLQTGPPETQYF,-,TRBJ2-5,TRBV11-2,-
TGTGCCAGCAGCTCCGGACTAGCGGGAGTAGATACGCAGTATTTT,CASSSGLAGVDTQYF,-,TRBJ2-3,TRBV7-2,TRBD2
TGTGCCGCCGCCCCGGGACAGGGGTCCTACGAGCAGTACTTC,CAAAPGQGSYEQYF,-,TRBJ2-7,TRBV10-3,TRBD1
TGTGCCAGCTCACCGCGGTCTACCGGGGAGCTGTTTTTT,CASSPRSTGELFF,-,TRBJ2-2,TRBV18,-
TGTGCCAGCAGCCCACTGGGGTCCCCTACCTACACCGGGGAGCTGTTTTTT,CASSPLGSPTYTGELFF,-,TRBJ2-2,TRBV6-1,-
TGTGCCAGCAGCGGGGGACCGACCTTCGGCACAGATACGCAGTATTTT,CASSGGPTFGTDTQYF,-,TRBJ2-3,TRBV3-1,-
TGTGCCAGCAGCCGACAGCCCGCAACTAATGAAAAACTGTTTTTT,CASSRQPATNEKLFF,once,TRBJ1-4,TRBV7-9,-
TGTGCCAGCTCACCAACGAGTACCGGGGAGCTGTTTTTT,CASSPTSTGELFF,-,TRBJ2-2,TRBV18,-
TGTGCCAGCAGCTTATCCCGTATAGGGGCGGATACGCAGTATTTT,CASSLSRIGADTQYF,-,TRBJ2-3,TRBV7-9,-
TGTGCCAGCAGCAATAGGGGGCGGGGGCCTACAGATACGCAGTATTTT,CASSNRGRGPTDTQYF,-,TRBJ2-3,TRBV7-3,-
TGCAGTGCTACTAAACCTAGCACAGATACGCAGTATTTT,CSATKPSTDTQYF,-,TRBJ2-3,TRBV20-1,-
TGTGCCTGGAGTGCGGGACAGCGTAATTCACCCCTCCACTTT,CAWSAGQRNSPLHF,-,TRBJ1-6,TRBV30,TRBD1
TGCGCCAGCAGAGCAAGGACCGACTTGAACACTGAAGCTTTCTTT,CASRARTDLNTEAFF,-,TRBJ1-1,TRBV5-1,-
TGTGCCAGCAGCTCCGGACTAGCGGGGGGGTATCTCTCCCCGTATTTT,CASSSGLAGGYLSPYF,once,TRBJ2-3,TRBV7-2,TRBD2
TGTGCCAGCGGCTCAGACAGGGGGCTAACTGAAGCTTTCTTT,CASGSDRGLTEAFF,-,TRBJ1-1,TRBV12-3/TRBV12-4,TRBD1
TGTGCCAGCTCACCGGAAAATATAGCGGGGCCCGAGCAGTTCTTC,CASSPENIAGPEQFF,-,TRBJ2-1,TRBV18,TRBD2
TGCAGTGCTAGGCATGACCTGGATACGCAGTATTTT,CSARHDLDTQYF,-,TRBJ2-3,TRBV20-1,-
TGTGCCTGGAGGGGTTACAATGAGCAGTTCTTC,CAWRGYNEQFF,-,TRBJ2-1,TRBV30,-
TGCGCCAGCAGCTTGGTATCCGGGACAGGGAACTATGGCTACACCTTC,CASSLVSGTGNYGYTF,-,TRBJ1-2,TRBV5-1,TRBD1
TGTGCCAGCAGTTTAGCGTTGGTGGGCCGGGAGACCCAGTACTTC,CASSLALVGRETQYF,-,TRBJ2-5,TRBV12-3/TRBV12-4,-
TGTGCCTGGAGTCCATCAGCTAACTATGGCCACACCTTC,CAWSPSANYGHTF,-,TRBJ1-2,TRBV30,-
TGTGCCAGCAGCGTGCTGGGTTATAATTCACCCCTCCACTTT,CASSVLGYNSPLHF,-,TRBJ1-6,TRBV28,-
TGTGCCAGTAGGTTCTACAATGAGCAGTTCTTC,CASRFYNEQFF,-,TRBJ2-1,TRBV2,-
TGCGCCAGCAGCTTCAGCGGACAGGGAAGTATTGATACGCAGTATTTT,CASSFSGQGSIDTQYF,-,TRBJ2-3,TRBV5-1,TRBD1
TGTGCCAGCAGCCTCTTACTAGCGGGAGGGGTTAGCCAAGAGACCCAGTACTTC,CASSLLLAGGVSQETQYF,-,TRBJ2-5,TRBV3-1,TRBD2
TGTGCCAGCAGCTCCCACAGGGTGAGCACTGAAGCTTTCTTT,CASSSHRVSTEAFF,-,TRBJ1-1,TRBV7-2,-
TGTGCCAGCAGCCAAGGAGTCGGCTATACGATCTACAATGAGCAGTTCTTC,CASSQGVGYTIYNEQFF,-,TRBJ2-1,TRBV3-1,-
TGCGCCAGCAGCTTCACACAGGGATATGGCTACACCTTC,CASSFTQGYGYTF,-,TRBJ1-2,TRBV5-1,-
TGTGCCAGCAGTTCGGGCGGGAGGCGGGTCCACGAGCAGTACTTC,CASSSGGRRVHEQYF,few,TRBJ2-7,TRBV6-5,TRBD2
TGCGCCAGCAGTACGGACAGGGACTTTGGCTACACCTTC,CASSTDRDFGYTF,-,TRBJ1-2,TRBV10-1,TRBD1
TGTGCCAGCTCACCGGTCCAGGCCATCAGTGGGGCCAACGTCCTGACTTTC,CASSPVQAISGANVLTF,-,TRBJ2-6,TRBV18,-
TGTGCCTGGAGCAGGGAATTCACTGAAGCTTTCTTT,CAWSREFTEAFF,-,TRBJ1-1,TRBV30,-
TGTGCCTGGGGACAGGGGCCGTCCTACGAGCAGTACTTC,CAWGQGPSYEQYF,-,TRBJ2-7,TRBV30,TRBD1
TGTGCCAGTAGTTCCGGACAAATTCGTAGCAATCAGCCCCAGCATTTT,CASSSGQIRSNQPQHF,once,TRBJ1-5,TRBV19,-
TGTGCCAGCAGCCCCCCCGGCATCTACGAGCAGTACTTC,CASSPPGIYEQYF,-,TRBJ2-7,TRBV12-3/TRBV12-4,-
TGTGCCAGCAGCCTGACTAGCGGGAGGAGTGAGCAGTTCTTC,CASSLTSGRSEQFF,-,TRBJ2-1,TRBV12-3/TRBV12-4,TRBD2
TGCAGTGCTAGAGTGGCTCAGGGGGCGAGTCAGCCCCAGCATTTT,CSARVAQGASQPQHF,-,TRBJ1-5,TRBV20-1,TRBD1
TGTGCCAGCTCCAGCGGGGACAGGACAGATACGCAGTATTTT,CASSSGDRTDTQYF,few,TRBJ2-3,TRBV9,-
TGTGCCAGCAGCCAGGGGACAGGGGCCCAGCCCCAGCATTTT,CASSQGTGAQPQHF,-,TRBJ1-5,TRBV3-1,TRBD1
TGTGCCAGCACCTCAAGCAGGGGGTACGGCGAGCAGTACTTC,CASTSSRGYGEQYF,-,TRBJ2-7,TRBV6-5,TRBD1
TGTGCCAGCAACTTCGACAGGGCCATCACCATATATTTT,CASNFDRAITIYF,-,TRBJ1-3,TRBV12-3/TRBV12-4,TRBD1
TGCAGCGCCGAACGCGATACGCAGTATTTT,CSAERDTQYF,-,TRBJ2-3,TRBV29-1,-
TGCAGTGCTAGACCGTGGACAGGGAGCTACGAGCAGTACTTC,CSARPWTGSYEQYF,-,TRBJ2-7,TRBV20-1,TRBD1